This passage covers 5 T cell receptor beta chains from one sample sequenced in a study of T cells in women clearing cervical HPV infection. Some clones are missing from TCRdb's copy, which holds only in-frame ones; the method was immunoSEQ multiplex PCR. Here the sample table reports about 36,000 clones. The sequenced sample consisted of blood buffy coat. These receptors came from a woman between 18 and 69 years old with a cervical HPV16 infection that either progressed to CIN3+ or cleared (not recorded which).

Regarding this clone: The read terminates 3 residues before the CDR3 end, so the remaining end is supplied by the germline J gene. The J gene is TRBJ2-7, the V gene TRBV20-1, with 8 bases aligning to TRBD2. The CDR3 loop spans 14 amino acids. CDR1 is DFQATT, CDR2 SNEGSKA, per germline (reference sequence). J lost 5 bases, V lost 6 bases, and 12 bases had no gene match. The CDR3: CSASKRGLLDEQYF. The part of the CDR3 DNA that was read is TGCAGTGCCTCTAAGCGGGGGTTGTTAGACGAG.

Turning to this clone: The read halts 3 residues ahead of the CDR3 end, with the missing end drawn from the germline J gene. This chain links TRBV7-8 with TRBJ2-1, with 9 bases matching TRBD1. Germline CDR1 is SGHVS and CDR2 is FQNEAQ. J gave up 2 bases and V 3 bases, and 11 bases lay outside the gene matches. The CDR3 is 18 amino acids. CDR3 protein: CASSLGQGLADTYNEQFF. Incomplete CDR3 DNA: TGTGCCAGCAGCTTGGGACAGGGCTTAGCGGATACCTACAATGAG.

As for this clone: The CDR3 is cut off 3 residues early in the read; its end comes from the germline J gene. This chain links TRBV30 with TRBJ2-3; D gene ambiguous. The CDR3 is made up of 14 amino acids. Germline CDR1 reads GTSNPN; CDR2 reads SVGIG (reference sequence). CDR3: CAWSVAPLVETQYF. The covered CDR3 bases are TGTGCCTGGAGTGTAGCCCCTCTGGTTGAGACG.

A word on this clone: The read falls 3 residues short of the CDR3 end, and the missing part is taken from the germline J gene. Other DNA sequences in the same sample also yield this CDR3. V is TRBV5-1 and J is TRBJ1-3; tentative D call: TRBD1 (6 bases). Germline CDR1 reads SGHRS; CDR2 reads YFSETQ. Trimming pared 1 base from V and 2 bases from J, leaving 10 bases between. The CDR3 covers 15 residues. CDR3: CASSLQGGAGNTIYF. CDR3 DNA (partial): TGCGCCAGCAGCTTGCAAGGGGGAGCTGGAAACACC. Full variable domain (rest looked up from reference TRBV5-1 and TRBJ1-3): KAGVTQTPRYLIKTRGQQVTLSCSPISGHRSVSWYQQTPGQGLQFLFEYFSETQRNKGNFPGRFSGRQFSNSRSEMNVSTLELGDSALYLCASSLQGGAGNTIYFGEGSWLTVV.

Comments on this clone: The read falls 3 residues short of the CDR3 end, and the missing part is taken from the germline J gene. This chain connects TRBV7-2 to TRBJ1-5; D unclear. CDR3 length equals 13 residues. Germline V gives CDR1 SGHTA, CDR2 FQGNSA. The germline V and J ends were trimmed by 5 bases and 7 bases, with 12 bases remaining between them. The CDR3 bases that were read are TGTGCCAGCAGCCTAAGCGGCGGGCAGCCC. Protein: CASSLSGGQP. The entire CDR3 protein is CASSLSGGQPQHF.